These T cell receptor beta chains were read from a single sample in a study of human T cells and chemical hapten exposure. Via MiXCR, TCRdb re-called the RACE reads, giving one row per CDR3 protein. The sample includes some 70,000 distinct CDR3 sequences, 9.5% to 12% of them seen just once. The sequencing used whole blood, collected in connection with sensitization to the hapten diphenylcyclopropenone (DPC). The receptor source for this set is a woman between 45 and 60 years old with alopecia areata. Some clones in this sample may be carry-over from other donors' samples. Both conserved end residues are part of each CDR3.

TRBV27	TRBJ2-1	CASSNAGGSYNEQFF
TRBV30	TRBJ1-2	CAWSVVSGYFYGYTF
TRBV29-1	TRBJ2-5	CSVEGPPGLETQYF
TRBV30	TRBJ1-6	CAWSVDSPLHF
TRBV7-3	TRBJ2-5	CASSLRGPTSGQETQYF
TRBV9	TRBJ1-2	CASRQGNGYTF
TRBV4-3	TRBJ1-1	CASSHHRGISTEAFF
TRBV7-6	TRBJ2-2	CASSRRGTGGSANTGELFF
TRBV5-8	TRBJ1-6	CASSSRSSPLHF
TRBV14	TRBJ1-1	CASSQPGQNTEAFF
TRBV6-6	TRBJ1-3	CASSFGASGNTIYF
TRBV9	TRBJ2-5	CASSVSGKQETQYF
TRBV4-2	TRBJ1-5	CASSQSDQPQHF
TRBV7-2	TRBJ2-1	CASSFRDPWGEQFF
TRBV6-5	TRBJ2-1	CASSYSTISSSYNEQFF
TRBV11-2	TRBJ1-2	CASSAGSQGPGTYGYTF
TRBV5-1	TRBJ1-6	CASSPRTGGTTLHF
TRBV4-3	TRBJ2-1	CASSQDEGGVNEQFF
TRBV27	TRBJ1-4	CASSLMTGLGEKLFF
TRBV7-2	TRBJ2-3	CASSLIGTSGPDTQYF
TRBV7-6	TRBJ2-1	CASSRQGGSYNEQFF
TRBV18	TRBJ1-4	CASSPDRVEKLFF
TRBV7-7	TRBJ2-3	CASSLDRGTDTQYF
TRBV10-2	TRBJ2-3	CASSESRGNTQYF
TRBV28	TRBJ2-5	CASSLIAPETQYF
TRBV27	TRBJ2-5	CASSLATGVKAQYF
TRBV20-1	TRBJ2-1	CSARDTGGPKIEQFF
TRBV10-2	TRBJ1-4	CASSEGIEKLFF
TRBV9	TRBJ1-5	CASSAGTGFEQPQHF
TRBV14	TRBJ2-7	CASSQAIPLVTLAEISSSYEQYF
TRBV28	TRBJ1-2	CASSSTRGYTF
TRBV9	TRBJ2-1	CASSVLGRAYNEQFF
TRBV7-8	TRBJ1-2	CASSLMTGRTHGYTF
TRBV28	TRBJ1-3	CASSQPEDSSGNTIYF
TRBV7-9	TRBJ2-5	CASSSRTSGSIFPETQYF
TRBV29-1	TRBJ1-5	CSAGVSNQPQHF
TRBV20-1	TRBJ1-2	CSTDAYGYTF
TRBV20-1	TRBJ1-2	CSARDPRHHYGYTF
TRBV11-2	TRBJ2-7	CASSRQERISEQYF
TRBV20-1	TRBJ2-3	CSAALTDTQYF
TRBV6-5	TRBJ2-3	CASSRNRGARDTQYF
TRBV9	TRBJ2-3	CASSVTSTDTQYF
TRBV7-2	TRBJ2-4	CASSLDGGGNIQYF
TRBV10-2	TRBJ2-7	CASSVPAAGVPYEQYF
TRBV27	TRBJ1-6	CASSFSAATAGSPLHF
TRBV18	TRBJ1-5	CASSPSDVSNQPQHF
TRBV5-1	TRBJ2-5	CASSLTAGGLQETQYF
TRBV3-1	TRBJ2-5	CASSQPPPETQYF
TRBV9	TRBJ2-2	CASSAQTSGNTGELFF
TRBV20-1	TRBJ2-5	CSARDFSGRGETQYF
TRBV20-1	TRBJ2-7	CSARGLVTGEQYF
TRBV7-8	TRBJ1-1	CASSPLTLNTEAFF
TRBV18	TRBJ2-2	CASSPGANTGELFF
TRBV4-2	TRBJ2-7	CASSQDRLPSYEQYF
TRBV5-1	TRBJ2-7	CASSVLAESSYEQYF
TRBV7-2	TRBJ2-3	CASSAQPPRLTTSTDTQYF
TRBV6-1	TRBJ1-1	CASRPRGRVYTEAFF
TRBV30	TRBJ2-7	CAWSATPSSRDHYEQYF
TRBV2	TRBJ2-4	CASSLTGENIQYF